These T cell receptor beta chains were read from a single sample in a study of Tregs in tolerant kidney transplant recipients. Assay: immunoSEQ multiplex PCR; the TCRdb copy retains only in-frame clones and omits some. Of 90,000 or so clones in the sample, 90% to 95% are singletons; the top ten hold 4.7%. The specimen was CD8+ T cells from blood. The receptors originated from a human donor in good health. Both conserved end residues are part of each CDR3. Fields, in order: CDR3 DNA, CDR3 protein, D gene, V gene, J gene, CDR3 length, clone size. The D gene is left open where the match is weak. Clone size is given for some rows only: seen once, a few or many times, or a class if the clone is expanded.

CDR3 DNA: TGCAGCGCTGACAGGGGGCAACACAATGAGCAGTTCTTC; CDR3 protein: CSADRGQHNEQFF; D gene: TRBD1; V gene: TRBV29-1; J gene: TRBJ2-1; CDR3 length: 13; clone size: once
CDR3 DNA: TGTGCCAGCAGCTTCTTTTCCGACGGAGCCTACAATGAGCAGTTCTTC; CDR3 protein: CASSFFSDGAYNEQFF; D gene: .; V gene: TRBV7-6; J gene: TRBJ2-1; CDR3 length: 16; clone size: .
CDR3 DNA: TGTGCCAGCACAGACCGGGTGTATGGCTACACCTTC; CDR3 protein: CASTDRVYGYTF; D gene: .; V gene: TRBV9; J gene: TRBJ1-2; CDR3 length: 12; clone size: .
CDR3 DNA: TGTGCCAGCAGCCCGGCCCCACGAGCTGAAAAACTGTTTTTT; CDR3 protein: CASSPAPRAEKLFF; D gene: .; V gene: TRBV7-6; J gene: TRBJ1-4; CDR3 length: 14; clone size: .
CDR3 DNA: TGTGCCAGCAGTGGGGGCACAGATACGCAGTATTTT; CDR3 protein: CASSGGTDTQYF; D gene: .; V gene: TRBV2; J gene: TRBJ2-3; CDR3 length: 12; clone size: .
CDR3 DNA: TGTGCCACTTGGGACAGGGACTACGAGCAGTACTTC; CDR3 protein: CATWDRDYEQYF; D gene: TRBD1; V gene: TRBV19; J gene: TRBJ2-7; CDR3 length: 12; clone size: .
CDR3 DNA: TGTGCCAGCAGCCCCCCGACTAGCGGGGGTCAAGAGACCCAGTACTTC; CDR3 protein: CASSPPTSGGQETQYF; D gene: TRBD2; V gene: TRBV9; J gene: TRBJ2-5; CDR3 length: 16; clone size: once
CDR3 DNA: TGTGCCAGCAGCTTAGGAGAGTATACCAACACTGAAGCTTTCTTT; CDR3 protein: CASSLGEYTNTEAFF; D gene: .; V gene: TRBV7-2; J gene: TRBJ1-1; CDR3 length: 15; clone size: .
CDR3 DNA: TGTGCCAGCAGCTCCATCATCGGGAGTCCCATAATAGTGAGGACCCAGTACTTC; CDR3 protein: CASSSIIGSPIIVRTQYF; D gene: .; V gene: TRBV7-6; J gene: TRBJ2-5; CDR3 length: 18; clone size: .
CDR3 DNA: TGCGCCAGCAGCCAAGAATACACCGAAGCTTTCTTT; CDR3 protein: CASSQEYTEAFF; D gene: .; V gene: TRBV4-1; J gene: TRBJ1-1; CDR3 length: 12; clone size: .
CDR3 DNA: TGTGCCAGCAGCTTAGCGGGGTCCTACGAGCAGTACTTC; CDR3 protein: CASSLAGSYEQYF; D gene: .; V gene: TRBV11-2; J gene: TRBJ2-7; CDR3 length: 13; clone size: .
CDR3 DNA: TGCGCCACCTCGCCACGGGACACCGGGGAGCTGTTTTTT; CDR3 protein: CATSPRDTGELFF; D gene: .; V gene: TRBV4-1; J gene: TRBJ2-2; CDR3 length: 13; clone size: .
CDR3 DNA: TGCGCCAGCAGCGACAGGCGAAACTATGGCTACACCTTC; CDR3 protein: CASSDRRNYGYTF; D gene: .; V gene: TRBV4-1; J gene: TRBJ1-2; CDR3 length: 13; clone size: few
CDR3 DNA: TGTGCCTGGAGTGTACCCGAGATGAACACTGAAGCTTTCTTT; CDR3 protein: CAWSVPEMNTEAFF; D gene: .; V gene: TRBV30; J gene: TRBJ1-1; CDR3 length: 14; clone size: .
CDR3 DNA: TGCGCCAGCAGTGAGTCGGGAAGCCAAGGCGACGAGCAGTACTTC; CDR3 protein: CASSESGSQGDEQYF; D gene: .; V gene: TRBV10-1; J gene: TRBJ2-7; CDR3 length: 15; clone size: .
CDR3 DNA: TGTGCCAGCACACTGAATTGGGGCACTGAAGCTTTCTTT; CDR3 protein: CASTLNWGTEAFF; D gene: .; V gene: TRBV28; J gene: TRBJ1-1; CDR3 length: 13; clone size: .
CDR3 DNA: TGTGCCAGCAGCCCAGGGGCGGGCAGCTCCTACAATGAGCAGTTCTTC; CDR3 protein: CASSPGAGSSYNEQFF; D gene: .; V gene: TRBV9; J gene: TRBJ2-1; CDR3 length: 16; clone size: once
CDR3 DNA: TGTGCCAGCAGTTCTATTCAGGGGGGCTTCCAAGAGACCCAGTACTTC; CDR3 protein: CASSSIQGGFQETQYF; D gene: .; V gene: TRBV27; J gene: TRBJ2-5; CDR3 length: 16; clone size: .
CDR3 DNA: TGTGCCAGCAGCCAAATTAGCGGGAGGGAAGACGCAGATACGCAGTATTTT; CDR3 protein: CASSQISGREDADTQYF; D gene: TRBD2; V gene: TRBV14; J gene: TRBJ2-3; CDR3 length: 17; clone size: .
CDR3 DNA: TGTGCCAGCAGCCGAACAGGGAGTGGGACCACTGAAGCTTTCTTT; CDR3 protein: CASSRTGSGTTEAFF; D gene: .; V gene: TRBV7-9; J gene: TRBJ1-1; CDR3 length: 15; clone size: .
CDR3 DNA: TGTGCCAGCAGCTTAGTAGGGGCCCTGGAAGGCGATGAGCAGTTCTTC; CDR3 protein: CASSLVGALEGDEQFF; D gene: .; V gene: TRBV7-2; J gene: TRBJ2-1; CDR3 length: 16; clone size: .
CDR3 DNA: TGTGCCAGCAGCCTCCGGGACAGGGGTCTGTACGAGCAGTACTTC; CDR3 protein: CASSLRDRGLYEQYF; D gene: TRBD1; V gene: TRBV6-5; J gene: TRBJ2-7; CDR3 length: 15; clone size: .
CDR3 DNA: TGTGCCAGCAACTCCCCAGTATCAGGGATTCCTGAAGCTTTCTTT; CDR3 protein: CASNSPVSGIPEAFF; D gene: .; V gene: TRBV7-2; J gene: TRBJ1-1; CDR3 length: 15; clone size: .
CDR3 DNA: TGTGCCAGCAGCAACAGGGGTAGCAATCAGCCCCAGCATTTT; CDR3 protein: CASSNRGSNQPQHF; D gene: TRBD1; V gene: TRBV6-6; J gene: TRBJ1-5; CDR3 length: 14; clone size: .
CDR3 DNA: TGTGCCAGCAGCTCCGGGACAGGGGGCAACTATGGCTACACCTTC; CDR3 protein: CASSSGTGGNYGYTF; D gene: TRBD1; V gene: TRBV5-4; J gene: TRBJ1-2; CDR3 length: 15; clone size: .
CDR3 DNA: TGTGCCAGCAGCCAGCGGGGGGACGAGCAGTACTTC; CDR3 protein: CASSQRGDEQYF; D gene: TRBD2; V gene: TRBV7-9; J gene: TRBJ2-7; CDR3 length: 12; clone size: .
CDR3 DNA: TGTGCCAGCAGTTTGACAGCCAACAATGAGCAGTTCTTC; CDR3 protein: CASSLTANNEQFF; D gene: .; V gene: TRBV27; J gene: TRBJ2-1; CDR3 length: 13; clone size: .
CDR3 DNA: TGTGCCAGCCTAAAAGGGAATACGCAGTATTTT; CDR3 protein: CASLKGNTQYF; D gene: .; V gene: TRBV2; J gene: TRBJ2-3; CDR3 length: 11; clone size: .
CDR3 DNA: TGTGCCAGTAGTCCCCCGGGGCCTACGCAGTATTTT; CDR3 protein: CASSPPGPTQYF; D gene: .; V gene: TRBV19; J gene: TRBJ2-3; CDR3 length: 12; clone size: .
CDR3 DNA: TGTGCCAGCAGCCCAATGGTCCGGGTGAACACCGGGGAGCTGTTTTTT; CDR3 protein: CASSPMVRVNTGELFF; D gene: .; V gene: TRBV11-2; J gene: TRBJ2-2; CDR3 length: 16; clone size: .
CDR3 DNA: TGTGCCAGCAGCTTGGGACAGATTAACTATGGCTACACCTTC; CDR3 protein: CASSLGQINYGYTF; D gene: TRBD1; V gene: TRBV13; J gene: TRBJ1-2; CDR3 length: 14; clone size: once
CDR3 DNA: TGTGCCATCAGTGAGTCGCAGGCTAGCGGGGATAGGAATGAGCAGTTCTTC; CDR3 protein: CAISESQASGDRNEQFF; D gene: TRBD2; V gene: TRBV10-3; J gene: TRBJ2-1; CDR3 length: 17; clone size: .
CDR3 DNA: TGTGCCAGCAGTCGAGCAGGGTCTGGAAACACCATATATTTT; CDR3 protein: CASSRAGSGNTIYF; D gene: .; V gene: TRBV27; J gene: TRBJ1-3; CDR3 length: 14; clone size: .
CDR3 DNA: TGTGCCAGTAGTATACAACACCATAGCAATCAGCCCCAGCATTTT; CDR3 protein: CASSIQHHSNQPQHF; D gene: .; V gene: TRBV19; J gene: TRBJ1-5; CDR3 length: 15; clone size: .
CDR3 DNA: TGTGCCAGCAGCTTAGAGGCGGGAGGGCTAAACGAGCAGTACTTC; CDR3 protein: CASSLEAGGLNEQYF; D gene: TRBD2; V gene: TRBV11-2; J gene: TRBJ2-7; CDR3 length: 15; clone size: .
CDR3 DNA: TGCGCCAGCAGCCAAGAGTCAGCCGCCTACGAGCAGTACTTC; CDR3 protein: CASSQESAAYEQYF; D gene: .; V gene: TRBV4-1; J gene: TRBJ2-7; CDR3 length: 14; clone size: .
CDR3 DNA: TGTGCCAGCAGCGTACTAGATGCAACTAATGAAAAACTGTTTTTT; CDR3 protein: CASSVLDATNEKLFF; D gene: .; V gene: TRBV13; J gene: TRBJ1-4; CDR3 length: 15; clone size: .